Following are 6 T cell receptor beta chains from one sample sequenced in a study of blood T cell repertoires in COVID-19. TCRdb's copy holds only in-frame clones and misses some; the assay was immunoSEQ multiplex PCR. This table holds hundreds of thousands of clones, 70% to 90% found once. What was sequenced was peripheral blood. The receptor source for this set is a woman between 35 and 50 years old who had recovered from COVID-19.

The chain joins TRBV5-1 to TRBJ2-2; no firm D call. Looked up from germline, CDR1 is SGHRS and CDR2 is YFSETQ. V was trimmed by 0 bases and J by 0 bases, leaving 6 bases between them. The CDR3 length is 15 residues. CDR3 residues: CASSLALPNTGELFF. DNA for the CDR3: TGCGCCAGCAGCTTGGCTCTCCCGAACACCGGGGAGCTGTTTTTT.

V is TRBV7-2 and J is TRBJ1-2; TRBD1 matches 8 bases. V gave up 5 bases and J gave up 2 bases; unmatched junction bases: 4. This CDR3 comprises 14 residues. Germline values: CDR1 SGHTA, CDR2 FQGNSA. The CDR3 region has the DNA TGTGCCAGCAGCCCAAGGACAGGGAACTATGGCTACACCTTC. Amino acid sequence: CASSPRTGNYGYTF.

The chain is built from TRBV24-1 and TRBJ2-7; D perhaps matches TRBD2 (5 bases). The CDR3 length is 16 residues. Germline assignment: CDR1 KGHDR and CDR2 SFDVKD. V lost 3 bases to trimming and J lost 6 bases, with 20 bases between them. The DNA for the CDR3 is TGTGCCACCAGTGATCCAACCGGGAAAACCCGGGGCGAGCAGTACTTC. Protein: CATSDPTGKTRGEQYF.

The CDR3 DNA follows: TGCGCCAGCAGCCAAGCGGTTCCTGAGACCCAGTACTTC. It yields the protein CASSQAVPETQYF. V usage is TRBV4-1 and J usage is TRBJ2-5; D unclear. V lost 1 base and J lost 5, with 8 bases in between. Germline CDR1 and CDR2: MGHRA and YSYEKL. CDR3 length: 13 residues.

The rearrangement joins TRBV12-3 or TRBV12-4 to TRBJ1-6; tentative D call: TRBD1 (5 bases). Trimming stripped 6 bases from V and 7 bases from J, with 7 bases between. CDR3 length: 12 amino acids. The CDR3 is CASRGGNSPLHF. The CDR3 DNA follows: TGTGCCAGCAGGGGGGGGAATTCACCCCTCCACTTT.

V is TRBV7-2 and J is TRBJ2-3, with 9 bases fitting TRBD2. The J segment lost 1 base and the V segment lost 5 bases, leaving 7 bases of the junction unmatched. This CDR3 is built from 16 residues. The V gene's germline CDR1 is SGHTA and CDR2 FQGNSA. For the CDR3, the DNA is TGTGCCAGCAGCCGCACTAGCGGGCGGGGCACAGATACGCAGTATTTT. Its translation is CASSRTSGRGTDTQYF.